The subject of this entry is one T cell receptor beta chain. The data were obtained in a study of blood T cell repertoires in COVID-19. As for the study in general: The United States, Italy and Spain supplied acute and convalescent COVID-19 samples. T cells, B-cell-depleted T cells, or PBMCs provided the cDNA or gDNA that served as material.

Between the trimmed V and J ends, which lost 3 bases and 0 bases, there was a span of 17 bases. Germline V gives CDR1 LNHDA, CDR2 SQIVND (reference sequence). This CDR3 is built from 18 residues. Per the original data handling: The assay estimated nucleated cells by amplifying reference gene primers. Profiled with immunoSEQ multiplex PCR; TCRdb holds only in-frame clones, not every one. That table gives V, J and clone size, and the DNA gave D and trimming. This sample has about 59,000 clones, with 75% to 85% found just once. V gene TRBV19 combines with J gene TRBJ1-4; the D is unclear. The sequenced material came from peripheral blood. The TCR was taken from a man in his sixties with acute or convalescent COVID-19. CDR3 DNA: TGTGCCAGTAGTATCTATCCACCCACGCGGTCAACTAATGAAAAACTGTTTTTT. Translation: CASSIYPPTRSTNEKLFF.